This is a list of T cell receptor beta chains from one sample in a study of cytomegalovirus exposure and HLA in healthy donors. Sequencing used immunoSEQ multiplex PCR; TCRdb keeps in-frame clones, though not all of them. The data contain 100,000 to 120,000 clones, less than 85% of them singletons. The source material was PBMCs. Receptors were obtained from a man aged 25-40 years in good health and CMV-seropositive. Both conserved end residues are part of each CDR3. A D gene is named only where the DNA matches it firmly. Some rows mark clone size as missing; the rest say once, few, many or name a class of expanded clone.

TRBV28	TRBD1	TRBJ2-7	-	CASSGQGGPSYEQYF	TGTGCCAGCAGTGGACAGGGGGGACCCTCCTACGAGCAGTACTTC
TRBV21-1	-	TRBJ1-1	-	CASSKGAGENTEAFF	TGTGCCAGCAGCAAAGGGGCAGGCGAGAACACTGAAGCTTTCTTT
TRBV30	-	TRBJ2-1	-	CAWSPFLPSSSYNEQFF	TGTGCCTGGAGTCCTTTCCTCCCCTCGAGCTCCTACAATGAGCAGTTCTTC
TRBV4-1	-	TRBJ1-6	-	CASSQAPAVGENSPLHF	TGCGCCAGCAGCCAAGCCCCGGCTGTGGGAGAAAATTCACCCCTCCACTTT
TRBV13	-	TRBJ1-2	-	CASSSLGGTYGYTF	TGTGCCAGCAGCTCGCTGGGGGGGACCTATGGCTACACCTTC
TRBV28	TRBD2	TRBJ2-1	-	CASSPRTSGGTPYNEQFF	TGTGCCAGCAGTCCACGGACTAGCGGGGGTACTCCCTACAATGAGCAGTTCTTC
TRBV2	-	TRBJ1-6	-	CASSEARGNSPLHF	TGTGCCAGCAGTGAAGCGCGGGGGAACTCACCCCTCCACTTT
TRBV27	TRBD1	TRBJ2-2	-	CASSLDRGMGELFF	TGTGCCAGCAGTTTAGACAGGGGGATGGGGGAGCTGTTTTTT
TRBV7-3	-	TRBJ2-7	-	CASSLQSDSTEQYF	TGTGCCAGCAGCTTACAAAGCGACAGTACCGAGCAGTACTTC
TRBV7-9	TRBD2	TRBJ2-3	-	CASSWTSGGKSDTQYF	TGTGCCAGCAGCTGGACTAGCGGGGGGAAATCAGATACGCAGTATTTT
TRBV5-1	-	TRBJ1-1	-	CASSSATGANTEAFF	TGCGCCAGCAGCTCAGCAACAGGAGCGAACACTGAAGCTTTCTTT
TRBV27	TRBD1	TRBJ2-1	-	CASNGDRGDEQFF	TGTGCCAGCAATGGGGACAGGGGCGATGAGCAGTTCTTC
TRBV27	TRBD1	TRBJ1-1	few	CASRQTGGLNTEAFF	TGTGCCAGCAGACAGACAGGGGGCCTAAACACTGAAGCTTTCTTT
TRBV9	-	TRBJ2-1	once	CASSVGDNEQFF	TGTGCCAGCAGCGTAGGCGACAATGAGCAGTTCTTC
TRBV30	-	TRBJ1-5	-	CAWSVRSNQPQHF	TGTGCCTGGAGTGTGAGGAGCAATCAGCCCCAGCATTTT
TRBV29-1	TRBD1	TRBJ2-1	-	CSSLGQGAHNEQFF	TGCAGCTCCTTGGGGCAGGGGGCCCACAATGAGCAGTTCTTC
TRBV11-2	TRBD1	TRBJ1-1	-	CASSLLRTGGNTEAFF	TGTGCCAGCAGCTTACTAAGGACAGGGGGGAACACTGAAGCTTTCTTT
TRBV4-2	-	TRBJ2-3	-	CASSQHREDTQYF	TGTGCCAGCAGCCAGCACCGGGAGGATACGCAGTATTTT
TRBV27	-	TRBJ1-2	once	CASSLYAGGVYGYTF	TGTGCCAGCAGTTTATATGCAGGAGGGGTCTATGGCTACACCTTC
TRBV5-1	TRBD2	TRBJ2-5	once	CASSFSGGARQETQYF	TGCGCCAGCAGCTTTAGCGGGGGGGCCAGGCAAGAGACCCAGTACTTC
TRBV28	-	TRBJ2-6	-	CASSLGSSGANVLTF	TGTGCCAGCAGTTTGGGCAGCTCTGGGGCCAACGTCCTGACTTTC
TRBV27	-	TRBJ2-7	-	CASSLRGGYEQYF	TGTGCCAGCAGTTTACGAGGGGGCTACGAGCAGTACTTC
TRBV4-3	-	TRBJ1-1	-	CASSQDRSGDTEAFF	TGCGCCAGCAGCCAAGATCGGTCGGGGGACACTGAAGCTTTCTTT
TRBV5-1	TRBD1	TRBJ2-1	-	CASSFGTASYNEQFF	TGCGCCAGCAGCTTTGGGACAGCTTCCTACAATGAGCAGTTCTTC
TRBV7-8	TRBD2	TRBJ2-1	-	CASSPIRASGYNEQFF	TGTGCCAGCAGCCCCATAAGGGCTAGCGGGTACAATGAGCAGTTCTTC
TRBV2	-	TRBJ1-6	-	CASRGSGYYNSPLHF	TGTGCCAGCAGGGGGAGTGGCTACTATAATTCACCCCTCCACTTT
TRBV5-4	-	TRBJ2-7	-	CASSLGPGEYEQYF	TGTGCCAGCAGCTTGGGCCCGGGGGAATACGAGCAGTACTTC
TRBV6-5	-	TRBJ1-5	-	CASSAGNQPQHF	TGTGCCAGTTCGGCGGGAAATCAGCCCCAGCATTTT